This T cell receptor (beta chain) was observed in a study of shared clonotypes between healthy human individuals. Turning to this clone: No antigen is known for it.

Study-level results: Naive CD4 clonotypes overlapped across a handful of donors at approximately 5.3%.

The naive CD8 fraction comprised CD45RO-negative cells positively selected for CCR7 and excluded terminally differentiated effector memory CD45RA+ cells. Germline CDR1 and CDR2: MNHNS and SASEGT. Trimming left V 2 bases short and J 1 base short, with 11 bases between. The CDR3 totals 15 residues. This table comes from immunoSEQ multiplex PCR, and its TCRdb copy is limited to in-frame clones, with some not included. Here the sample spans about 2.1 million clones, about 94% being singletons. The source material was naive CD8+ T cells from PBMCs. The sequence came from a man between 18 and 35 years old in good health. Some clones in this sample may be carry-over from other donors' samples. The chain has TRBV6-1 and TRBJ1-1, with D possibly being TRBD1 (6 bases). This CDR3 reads CASSEWGRRNTEAFF. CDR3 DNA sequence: TGTGCCAGCAGTGAATGGGGGCGGCGGAACACTGAAGCTTTCTTT.